The rows below give T cell receptor beta chains drawn from one sample of a study of blood T cell repertoires in COVID-19. The repertoire was sequenced with immunoSEQ multiplex PCR; TCRdb's copy has only in-frame clones and lacks some. The sample records fewer than 130,000 clones, around 83% being singletons. The sequenced sample was peripheral blood. The origin of the receptors is a human donor in a cohort sampled during active COVID-19. CDR3s include the opening cysteine and the closing phenylalanine or tryptophan. A D gene is named only where the DNA matches it firmly. A clone size is listed for some rows: how often the clone was seen (once, few, many), or a class if it is expanded.

d_call,v_call,clone_size,j_call,cdr3_aa,cdr3_nt
NA,TRBV7-2,NA,TRBJ2-7,CASSRQGSSYEQYF,TGTGCCAGCAGCCGGCAGGGCAGCTCCTACGAGCAGTACTTC
NA,TRBV4-2,NA,TRBJ1-2,CASSQDRQVDYGYTF,TGTGCCAGCAGCCAAGATCGTCAGGTTGACTATGGCTACACCTTC
TRBD1,TRBV28,NA,TRBJ2-4,CASSLLGTGGNIQYF,TGTGCCAGCAGTTTATTAGGGACAGGGGGAAACATTCAGTACTTC
TRBD1,TRBV5-1,NA,TRBJ2-1,CASHDAGGSYNEQFF,TGCGCCAGCCACGACGCAGGGGGCTCCTACAATGAGCAGTTCTTC
NA,TRBV5-1,NA,TRBJ1-1,CASSWSAGPTEAFF,TGCGCCAGCAGCTGGTCAGCTGGGCCCACTGAAGCTTTCTTT
NA,TRBV4-1,NA,TRBJ1-4,CASSQDRVRKLFF,TGCGCCAGCAGCCAAGATAGAGTACGAAAACTGTTTTTT
TRBD2,TRBV2,NA,TRBJ2-1,CASSEARLAGYNEQFF,TGTGCCAGCAGTGAAGCGCGGCTAGCGGGCTACAATGAGCAGTTCTTC
NA,TRBV29-1,NA,TRBJ1-5,CSVTEKPQHF,TGCAGCGTTACAGAGAAGCCCCAGCATTTT
TRBD1,TRBV5-1,NA,TRBJ2-3,CASSLEGRGRTDTQYF,TGCGCCAGCAGCTTGGAAGGCAGGGGGCGCACAGATACGCAGTATTTT
NA,TRBV18,NA,TRBJ1-5,CASSNQNNQPQHF,TGTGCCAGCTCGAATCAGAACAATCAGCCCCAGCATTTT
TRBD2,TRBV28,NA,TRBJ2-3,CASSLLAGVVTQYF,TGTGCCAGCAGTCTTCTAGCGGGAGTGGTTACGCAGTATTTT
NA,TRBV5-1,NA,TRBJ1-2,CASSLVEGGNYGYTF,TGCGCCAGCAGCTTGGTGGAGGGTGGGAACTATGGCTACACCTTC
NA,TRBV4-3,NA,TRBJ1-4,CASRPGNNNEKLFF,TGCGCCAGCAGGCCCGGGAATAATAATGAAAAACTGTTTTTT
TRBD1,TRBV29-1,NA,TRBJ1-1,CSVVRDRGSEAFF,TGCAGCGTTGTAAGGGACAGGGGGTCTGAAGCTTTCTTT
NA,TRBV28,NA,TRBJ2-5,CASSLGGNSIQETQYF,TGTGCCAGCAGTTTAGGGGGCAACAGTATACAAGAGACCCAGTACTTC
TRBD2,TRBV30,NA,TRBJ2-7,CAWSGSSGGPSYEQYF,TGTGCCTGGAGTGGTTCTAGCGGGGGTCCCTCCTACGAGCAGTACTTC
NA,TRBV5-1,NA,TRBJ2-5,CASSLVAEETQYF,TGCGCCAGCAGCTTGGTGGCGGAAGAGACCCAGTACTTC
TRBD2,TRBV5-8,NA,TRBJ2-1,CASSGRGGLSEQFF,TGTGCCAGCAGCGGGCGGGGGGGCCTGAGTGAGCAGTTCTTC
NA,TRBV21-1,once,TRBJ1-1,CASSNARVGKTEAFF,TGTGCCAGCAGCAATGCGCGGGTGGGTAAGACTGAAGCTTTCTTT
TRBD1,TRBV9,NA,TRBJ2-1,CASSLPRTGAQNEQFF,TGTGCCAGCAGCTTACCCCGGACAGGGGCGCAGAATGAGCAGTTCTTC
NA,TRBV4-1,NA,TRBJ1-2,CASSQEHSGVRGYTF,TGCGCCAGCAGCCAAGAGCACAGCGGAGTGCGTGGCTACACCTTC
NA,TRBV7-2,NA,TRBJ2-3,CASSRASDTQYF,TGTGCCAGCAGCCGAGCTTCAGATACGCAGTATTTT
TRBD1,TRBV18,NA,TRBJ1-1,CASSPSAGGRMNTEAFF,TGTGCCAGCTCACCGTCGGCAGGGGGAAGGATGAACACTGAAGCTTTCTTT
NA,TRBV6-6,NA,TRBJ1-3,CASSYLGQSGNTIYF,TGTGCCAGCAGTTACCTAGGACAGTCTGGAAACACCATATATTTT
NA,TRBV28,NA,TRBJ1-2,CASSFSSYGYTF,TGTGCCAGCAGTTTTAGTAGCTATGGCTACACCTTC
NA,TRBV6-1,NA,TRBJ2-7,CASSEGGWWDSYEQYF,TGTGCCAGCAGTGAAGGAGGGTGGTGGGACTCCTACGAGCAGTACTTC
NA,TRBV9,NA,TRBJ1-3,CASSVGTEAGNTIYF,TGTGCCAGCAGCGTAGGCACGGAGGCTGGAAACACCATATATTTT
TRBD2,TRBV7-9,once,TRBJ2-1,CASSPWTSGGKQFF,TGTGCCAGCAGCCCTTGGACTAGCGGGGGAAAGCAGTTCTTC
NA,TRBV29-1,NA,TRBJ2-1,CSGSSVSLSYNEQFF,TGCAGCGGATCTAGCGTTAGTCTCTCCTACAATGAGCAGTTCTTC
TRBD1,TRBV12-3/TRBV12-4,NA,TRBJ1-3,CASTGQQSTIYF,TGTGCCAGCACGGGACAGCAAAGCACCATATATTTT
NA,TRBV5-6,NA,TRBJ2-5,CASSLRGGGSGQETQYF,TGTGCCAGCAGCTTGAGGGGAGGAGGGAGTGGGCAAGAGACCCAGTACTTC
TRBD1,TRBV7-3,NA,TRBJ1-6,CASSLLFRGQSGINNSPLHF,TGTGCCAGCAGCTTATTGTTCAGGGGGCAATCCGGCATTAATAATTCACCCCTCCACTTT
NA,TRBV6-2/TRBV6-3,NA,TRBJ1-1,CASSYSSWAAFF,TGTGCCAGCAGTTACTCGTCTTGGGCAGCTTTCTTT
NA,TRBV4-2,NA,TRBJ2-2,CASSPSPGISGELFF,TGTGCCAGCAGCCCCAGCCCAGGGATTTCCGGGGAGCTGTTTTTT
TRBD2,TRBV15,NA,TRBJ2-7,CATSAGLAGVPYSYEQYF,TGTGCCACCAGCGCGGGACTAGCGGGAGTGCCCTACTCTTACGAGCAGTACTTC
NA,TRBV11-2,NA,TRBJ1-1,CASSFIQARTEAFF,TGTGCCAGCAGCTTTATCCAGGCCCGGACTGAAGCTTTCTTT
NA,TRBV2,many,TRBJ1-2,CASRANRDANYGYTF,TGTGCCAGCAGGGCCAACAGAGATGCTAACTATGGCTACACCTTC
TRBD1,TRBV7-2,few,TRBJ1-5,CASIATGDQPQHF,TGTGCCAGCATCGCTACAGGGGATCAGCCCCAGCATTTT
NA,TRBV9,NA,TRBJ1-6,CASSVGSSYNSPLHF,TGTGCCAGCAGCGTAGGGAGCTCCTATAATTCACCCCTCCACTTT
NA,TRBV29-1,NA,TRBJ2-3,CSVAWGPGDTTDTQYF,TGCAGCGTTGCGTGGGGTCCGGGAGACACCACAGATACGCAGTATTTT
NA,TRBV27,NA,TRBJ2-7,CASSLTRGGNEQYF,TGTGCCAGCAGTTTAACCAGGGGAGGGAACGAGCAGTACTTC
NA,TRBV5-5,NA,TRBJ1-2,CASTRQGLRDYGYTF,TGTGCCAGCACCAGGCAGGGACTTCGGGACTATGGCTACACCTTC
NA,TRBV5-8,NA,TRBJ1-5,CASRLYSTGQPQHF,TGTGCCAGCAGACTGTATTCGACTGGTCAGCCCCAGCATTTT
NA,TRBV19,NA,TRBJ1-1,CASSITRDTEAFF,TGTGCCAGTAGTATCACGAGGGACACTGAAGCTTTCTTT
NA,TRBV19,NA,TRBJ2-6,CASTTSGANVLTF,TGTGCCAGTACTACCTCTGGGGCCAACGTCCTGACTTTC
NA,TRBV5-4,NA,TRBJ1-1,CASSSDAGGGTEAFF,TGTGCCAGCAGCAGCGATGCCGGGGGTGGCACTGAAGCTTTCTTT
TRBD2,TRBV5-4,NA,TRBJ2-2,CASSSAGLQNTGELFF,TGTGCCAGCAGCTCTGCGGGACTACAGAACACCGGGGAGCTGTTTTTT
NA,TRBV5-4,NA,TRBJ2-5,CASSLPPTGTQETQYF,TGTGCCAGCAGCTTGCCCCCCACAGGGACCCAAGAGACCCAGTACTTC
TRBD1,TRBV30,NA,TRBJ1-5,CAWSASGQGGSRYQPQHF,TGTGCCTGGAGTGCTTCGGGACAGGGAGGGAGTAGGTATCAGCCCCAGCATTTT
NA,TRBV13,NA,TRBJ1-6,CASSLGHGQSSSPLHF,TGTGCCAGCAGCTTAGGTCACGGACAGAGTAGTTCACCCCTCCACTTT
NA,TRBV7-9,once,TRBJ2-1,CASSPPPYGGGYNEQFF,TGTGCCAGCAGCCCCCCTCCCTACGGGGGAGGCTACAATGAGCAGTTCTTC
NA,TRBV11-2,NA,TRBJ1-2,CASSTGFGGYTF,TGTGCCAGCAGTACAGGGTTTGGAGGCTACACCTTC
NA,TRBV2,NA,TRBJ2-7,CASSEALPGTSYEQYF,TGTGCCAGCAGTGAAGCGCTTCCGGGAACCTCCTACGAGCAGTACTTC
TRBD1,TRBV4-2,NA,TRBJ2-2,CASSHIPTGTGGGELFF,TGTGCCAGCAGCCACATCCCTACCGGGACAGGGGGCGGGGAGCTGTTTTTT
NA,TRBV5-8,NA,TRBJ2-1,CASSRGRQPYNEQFF,TGTGCCAGCAGCCGCGGCCGACAGCCCTACAATGAGCAGTTCTTC
TRBD1,TRBV7-2,NA,TRBJ1-5,CASSGTGDQPQHF,TGTGCCAGCAGCGGGACAGGCGATCAGCCCCAGCATTTT
NA,TRBV11-2,once,TRBJ1-2,CASSLVEGMIDGYTF,TGTGCCAGCAGCTTAGTGGAGGGGATGATCGATGGCTACACCTTC
NA,TRBV6-5,NA,TRBJ2-1,CASSPRQVDYNEQFF,TGTGCCAGCAGCCCCCGCCAGGTCGACTACAATGAGCAGTTCTTC
NA,TRBV7-9,NA,TRBJ2-3,CASSLSGSTDTQYF,TGTGCCAGCAGCTTAAGCGGTAGCACAGATACGCAGTATTTT